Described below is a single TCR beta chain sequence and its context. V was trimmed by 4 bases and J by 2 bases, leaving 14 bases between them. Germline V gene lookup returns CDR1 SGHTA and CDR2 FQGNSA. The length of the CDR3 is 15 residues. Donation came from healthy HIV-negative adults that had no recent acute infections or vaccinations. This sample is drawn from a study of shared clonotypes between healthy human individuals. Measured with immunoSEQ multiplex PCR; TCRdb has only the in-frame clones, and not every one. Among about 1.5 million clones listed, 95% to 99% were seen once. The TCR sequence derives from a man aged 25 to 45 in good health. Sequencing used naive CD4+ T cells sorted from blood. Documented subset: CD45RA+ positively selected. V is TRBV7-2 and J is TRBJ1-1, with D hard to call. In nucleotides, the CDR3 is TGTGCCAGCAGCTGGTTTGACACACCCAACACTGAAGCTTTCTTT. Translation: CASSWFDTPNTEAFF.